This TCR beta chain was identified in a study of shared clonotypes between healthy human individuals. Method: immunoSEQ multiplex PCR; TCRdb's copy keeps in-frame clones and lacks some. The sample has 550,000 to 800,000 clones, less than 85% seen once; the top ten hold roughly 1.7%. Splitting of CD4+ cells produced CD45RA+ naive and CD45RA-negative memory subsets. Germline V gene sequence: CDR1 SGHNT, CDR2 YYREEE (reference sequence). CDR3 length: 15 amino acids. V was clipped by 1 base and J by 6 bases; unmatched bases: 3. The receptor comes from a young woman in good health. The chain combines TRBV5-4 with TRBJ2-1; 11 nucleotides agree with TRBD2. The sequencing input was memory CD4+ T cells sorted from blood. Subset reported: CD45RA-negative fraction. The CDR3 spells CASSLTSGGLNEQFF. In DNA, the CDR3 is TGTGCCAGCAGCTTGACTAGCGGGGGACTCAATGAGCAGTTCTTC.